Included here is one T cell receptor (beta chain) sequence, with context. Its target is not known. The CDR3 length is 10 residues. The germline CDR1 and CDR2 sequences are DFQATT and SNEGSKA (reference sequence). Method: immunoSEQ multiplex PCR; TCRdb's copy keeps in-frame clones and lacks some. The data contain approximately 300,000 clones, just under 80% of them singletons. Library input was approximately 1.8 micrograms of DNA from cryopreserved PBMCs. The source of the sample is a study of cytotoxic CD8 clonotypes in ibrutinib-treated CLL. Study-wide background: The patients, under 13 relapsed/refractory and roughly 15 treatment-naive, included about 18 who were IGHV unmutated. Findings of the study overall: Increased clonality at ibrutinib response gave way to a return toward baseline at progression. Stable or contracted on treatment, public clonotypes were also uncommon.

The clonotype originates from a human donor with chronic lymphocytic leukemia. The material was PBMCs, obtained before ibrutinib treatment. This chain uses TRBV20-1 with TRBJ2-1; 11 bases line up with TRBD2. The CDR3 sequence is CSLLAGDEFF. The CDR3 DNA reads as TGCAGCCTACTAGCGGGAGATGAGTTCTTC.